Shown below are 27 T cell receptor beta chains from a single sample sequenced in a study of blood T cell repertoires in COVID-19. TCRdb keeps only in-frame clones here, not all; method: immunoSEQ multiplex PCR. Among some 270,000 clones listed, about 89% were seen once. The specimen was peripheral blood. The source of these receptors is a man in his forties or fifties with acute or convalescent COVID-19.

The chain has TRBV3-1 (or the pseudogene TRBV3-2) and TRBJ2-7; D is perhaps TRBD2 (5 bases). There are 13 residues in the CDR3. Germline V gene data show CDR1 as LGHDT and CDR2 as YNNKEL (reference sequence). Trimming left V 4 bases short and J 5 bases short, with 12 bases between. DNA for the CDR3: TGTGCCAGCAGCCCAGACCGGGGAGACGAGCAGTACTTC. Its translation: CASSPDRGDEQYF.

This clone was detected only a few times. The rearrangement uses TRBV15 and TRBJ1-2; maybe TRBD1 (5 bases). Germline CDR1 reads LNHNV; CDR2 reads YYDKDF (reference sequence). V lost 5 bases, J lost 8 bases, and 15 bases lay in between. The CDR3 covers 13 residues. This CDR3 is CATSPRTPLGYTF. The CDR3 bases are TGTGCCACCAGCCCCCGGACACCCCTCGGCTACACCTTC.

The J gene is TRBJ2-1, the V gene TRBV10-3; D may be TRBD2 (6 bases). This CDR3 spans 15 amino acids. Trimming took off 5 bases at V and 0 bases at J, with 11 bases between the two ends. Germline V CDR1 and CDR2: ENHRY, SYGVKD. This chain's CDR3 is CAISQLASSYNEQFF. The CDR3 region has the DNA TGTGCCATCAGTCAGCTAGCGAGCTCCTACAATGAGCAGTTCTTC.

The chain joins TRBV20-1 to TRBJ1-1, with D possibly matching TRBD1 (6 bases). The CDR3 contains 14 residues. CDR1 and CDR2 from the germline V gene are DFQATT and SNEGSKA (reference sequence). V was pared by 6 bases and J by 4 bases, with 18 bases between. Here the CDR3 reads CSASQGPVITEAFF. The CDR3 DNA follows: TGCAGTGCCAGTCAGGGGCCTGTAATCACTGAAGCTTTCTTT.

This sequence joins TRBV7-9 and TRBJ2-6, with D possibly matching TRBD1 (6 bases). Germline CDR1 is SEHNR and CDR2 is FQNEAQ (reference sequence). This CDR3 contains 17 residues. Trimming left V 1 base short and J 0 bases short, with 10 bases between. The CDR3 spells CASSLVGTTSGANVLTF. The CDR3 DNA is TGTGCCAGCAGCTTAGTTGGGACAACCTCTGGGGCCAACGTCCTGACTTTC. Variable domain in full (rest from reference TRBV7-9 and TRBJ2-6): DTGVSQNPRHKITKRGQNVTFRCDPISEHNRLYWYRQTLGQGPEFLTYFQNEAQLEKSRLLSDRFSAERPKGSFSTLEIQRTEQGDSAMYLCASSLVGTTSGANVLTFGAGSRLTVL.

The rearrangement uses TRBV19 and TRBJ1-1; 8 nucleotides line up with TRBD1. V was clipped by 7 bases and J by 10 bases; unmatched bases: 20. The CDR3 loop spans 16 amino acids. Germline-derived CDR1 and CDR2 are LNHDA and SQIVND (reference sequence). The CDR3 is CASNGPKIGDRWRAFF. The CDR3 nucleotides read TGTGCCAGTAACGGTCCAAAGATTGGGGACAGGTGGCGAGCTTTCTTT.

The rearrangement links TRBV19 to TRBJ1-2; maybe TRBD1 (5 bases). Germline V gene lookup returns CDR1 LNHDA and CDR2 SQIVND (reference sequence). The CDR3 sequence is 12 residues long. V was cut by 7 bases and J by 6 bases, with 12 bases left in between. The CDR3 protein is CASTVAGDGYTF. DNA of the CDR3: TGTGCCAGTACTGTCGCGGGGGATGGCTACACCTTC.

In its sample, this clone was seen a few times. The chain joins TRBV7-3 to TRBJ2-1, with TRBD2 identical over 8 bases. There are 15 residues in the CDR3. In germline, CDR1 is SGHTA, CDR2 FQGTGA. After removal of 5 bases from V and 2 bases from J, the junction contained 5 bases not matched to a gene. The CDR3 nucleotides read TGTGCCAGCAGCCACAATAGCGGGACCTACAATGAGCAGTTCTTC. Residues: CASSHNSGTYNEQFF.

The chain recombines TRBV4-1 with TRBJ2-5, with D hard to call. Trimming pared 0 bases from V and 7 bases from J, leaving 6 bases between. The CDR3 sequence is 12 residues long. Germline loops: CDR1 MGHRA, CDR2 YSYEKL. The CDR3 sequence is CASSQDRGTQYF. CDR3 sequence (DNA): TGCGCCAGCAGCCAAGATCGAGGGACCCAGTACTTC.

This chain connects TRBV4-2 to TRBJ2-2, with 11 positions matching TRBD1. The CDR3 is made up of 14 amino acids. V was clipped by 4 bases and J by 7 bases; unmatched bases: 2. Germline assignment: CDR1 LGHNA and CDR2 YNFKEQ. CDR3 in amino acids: CASSRDRGFGELFF. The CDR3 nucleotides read TGTGCCAGCAGCCGGGACAGGGGGTTCGGGGAGCTGTTTTTT.

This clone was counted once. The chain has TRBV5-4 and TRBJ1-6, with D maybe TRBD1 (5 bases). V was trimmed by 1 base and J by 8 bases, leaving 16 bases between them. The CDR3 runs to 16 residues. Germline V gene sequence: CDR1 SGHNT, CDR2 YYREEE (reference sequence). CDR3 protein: CASSLPTRGVDSPLHF. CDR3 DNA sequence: TGTGCCAGCAGCTTGCCCACACGGGGGGTGGATTCACCCCTCCACTTT.

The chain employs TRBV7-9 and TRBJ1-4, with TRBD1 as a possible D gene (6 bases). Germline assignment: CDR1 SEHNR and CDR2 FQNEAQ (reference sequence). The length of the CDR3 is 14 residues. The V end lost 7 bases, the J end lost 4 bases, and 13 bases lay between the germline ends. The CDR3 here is CASNKQGNNEKLFF. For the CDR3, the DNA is TGTGCCAGCAACAAACAGGGTAATAATGAAAAACTGTTTTTT. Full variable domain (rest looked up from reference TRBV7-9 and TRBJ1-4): DTGVSQNPRHKITKRGQNVTFRCDPISEHNRLYWYRQTLGQGPEFLTYFQNEAQLEKSRLLSDRFSAERPKGSFSTLEIQRTEQGDSAMYLCASNKQGNNEKLFFGSGTQLSVL.

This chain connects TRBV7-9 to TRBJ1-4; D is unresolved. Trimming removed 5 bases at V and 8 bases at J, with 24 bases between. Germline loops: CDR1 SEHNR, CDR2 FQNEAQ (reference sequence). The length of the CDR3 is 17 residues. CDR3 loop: CASSPPALESGYEKLFF. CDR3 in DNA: TGTGCCAGCAGCCCGCCAGCCCTGGAGAGCGGATACGAAAAACTGTTTTTT.

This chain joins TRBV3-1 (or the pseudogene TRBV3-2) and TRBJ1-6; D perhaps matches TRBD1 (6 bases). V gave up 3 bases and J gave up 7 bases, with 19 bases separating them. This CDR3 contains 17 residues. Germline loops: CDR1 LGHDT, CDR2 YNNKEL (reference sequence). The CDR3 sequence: CASSHPQGGGSNSPLHF. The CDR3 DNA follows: TGTGCCAGCAGCCACCCACAGGGAGGGGGGTCCAATTCACCCCTCCACTTT.

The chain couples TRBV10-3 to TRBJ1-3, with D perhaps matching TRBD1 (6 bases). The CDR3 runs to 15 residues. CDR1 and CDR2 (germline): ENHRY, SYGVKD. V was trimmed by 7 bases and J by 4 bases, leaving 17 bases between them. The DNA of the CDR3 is TGTGCCATCAACAGGGACCAGGGTATCGGAAACACCATATATTTT. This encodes CAINRDQGIGNTIYF.

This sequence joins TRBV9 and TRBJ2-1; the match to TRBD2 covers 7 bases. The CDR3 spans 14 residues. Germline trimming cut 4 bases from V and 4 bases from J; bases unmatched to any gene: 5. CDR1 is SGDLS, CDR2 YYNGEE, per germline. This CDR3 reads CASSSRTSYNEQFF. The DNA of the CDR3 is TGTGCCAGCAGCTCCCGGACTAGTTACAATGAGCAGTTCTTC.

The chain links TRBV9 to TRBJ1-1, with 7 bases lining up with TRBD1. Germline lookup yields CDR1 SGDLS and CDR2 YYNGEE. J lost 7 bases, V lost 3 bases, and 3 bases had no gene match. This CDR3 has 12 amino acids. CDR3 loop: CASSARDSEAFF. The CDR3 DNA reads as TGTGCCAGCAGCGCCCGGGACAGTGAAGCTTTCTTT.

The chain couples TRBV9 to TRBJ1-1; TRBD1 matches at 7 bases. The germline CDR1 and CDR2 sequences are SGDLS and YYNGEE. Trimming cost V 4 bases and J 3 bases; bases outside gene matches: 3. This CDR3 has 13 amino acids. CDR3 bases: TGTGCCAGCAGCCTTACAGGGGACACTGAAGCTTTCTTT. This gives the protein CASSLTGDTEAFF.

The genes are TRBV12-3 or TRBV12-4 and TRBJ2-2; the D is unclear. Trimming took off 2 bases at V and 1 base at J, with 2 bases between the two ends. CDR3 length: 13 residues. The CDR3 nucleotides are TGTGCCAGCAGTTTACGGAACACCGGGGAGCTGTTTTTT. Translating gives CASSLRNTGELFF.

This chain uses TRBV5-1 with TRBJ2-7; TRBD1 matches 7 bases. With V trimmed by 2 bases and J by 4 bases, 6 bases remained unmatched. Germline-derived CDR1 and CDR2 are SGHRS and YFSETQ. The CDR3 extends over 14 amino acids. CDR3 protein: CASSLEGARYEQYF. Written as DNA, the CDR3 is TGCGCCAGCAGCTTAGAGGGGGCGCGATACGAGCAGTACTTC.

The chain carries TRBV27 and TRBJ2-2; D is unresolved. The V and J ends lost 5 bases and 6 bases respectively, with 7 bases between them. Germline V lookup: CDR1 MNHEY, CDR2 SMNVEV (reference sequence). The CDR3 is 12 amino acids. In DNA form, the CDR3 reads TGTGCCAGCAGTCCTCGCGCCGGGGAGCTGTTTTTT. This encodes CASSPRAGELFF.

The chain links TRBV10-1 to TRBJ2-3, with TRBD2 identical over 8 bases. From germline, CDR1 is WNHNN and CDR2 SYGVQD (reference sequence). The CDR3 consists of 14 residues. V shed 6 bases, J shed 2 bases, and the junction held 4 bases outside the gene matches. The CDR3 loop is CASSKRGITDTQYF. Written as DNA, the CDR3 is TGCGCCAGCAGCAAGCGGGGGATCACAGATACGCAGTATTTT.

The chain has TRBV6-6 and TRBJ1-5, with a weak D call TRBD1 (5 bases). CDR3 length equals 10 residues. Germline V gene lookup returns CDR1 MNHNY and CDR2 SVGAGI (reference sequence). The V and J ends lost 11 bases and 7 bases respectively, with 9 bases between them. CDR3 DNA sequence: TGTGCCGGCGGGGGGCAGCCCCAGCATTTT. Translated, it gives CAGGGQPQHF.

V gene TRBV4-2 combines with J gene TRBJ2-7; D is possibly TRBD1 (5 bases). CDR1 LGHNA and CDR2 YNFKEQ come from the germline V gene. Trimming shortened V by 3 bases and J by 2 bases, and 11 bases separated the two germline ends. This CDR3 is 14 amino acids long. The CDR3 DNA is TGTGCCAGCAGCCAGGCCCAGGGTGCCTACGAGCAGTACTTC. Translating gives CASSQAQGAYEQYF.

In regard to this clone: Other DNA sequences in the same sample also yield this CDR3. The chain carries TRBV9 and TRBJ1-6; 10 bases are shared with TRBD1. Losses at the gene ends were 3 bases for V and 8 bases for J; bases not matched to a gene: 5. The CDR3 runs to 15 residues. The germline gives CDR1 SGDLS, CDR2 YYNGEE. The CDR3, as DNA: TGTGCCAGCAGCGCCTCCGGGACAGGGGATTCACCCCTCCACTTT. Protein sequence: CASSASGTGDSPLHF.

Here the CDR3 reads CASSAGGQPQHF. CDR3 DNA: TGTGCCAGCAGCGCAGGAGGACAGCCCCAGCATTTT. This rearrangement joins TRBV7-9 to TRBJ1-5; D is undetermined. This CDR3 has 12 residues. The germline V and J ends were trimmed by 5 bases and 7 bases, with 9 bases remaining between them. CDR1 SEHNR and CDR2 FQNEAQ come from the germline V gene (reference sequence).

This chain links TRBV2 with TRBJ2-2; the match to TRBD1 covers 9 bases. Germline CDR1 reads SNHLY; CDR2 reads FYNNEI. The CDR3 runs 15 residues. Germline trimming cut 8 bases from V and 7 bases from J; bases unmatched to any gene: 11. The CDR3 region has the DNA TGTGCCAGCCTCGGTGGGACAGGGATAATCGGGGAGCTGTTTTTT. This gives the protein CASLGGTGIIGELFF.